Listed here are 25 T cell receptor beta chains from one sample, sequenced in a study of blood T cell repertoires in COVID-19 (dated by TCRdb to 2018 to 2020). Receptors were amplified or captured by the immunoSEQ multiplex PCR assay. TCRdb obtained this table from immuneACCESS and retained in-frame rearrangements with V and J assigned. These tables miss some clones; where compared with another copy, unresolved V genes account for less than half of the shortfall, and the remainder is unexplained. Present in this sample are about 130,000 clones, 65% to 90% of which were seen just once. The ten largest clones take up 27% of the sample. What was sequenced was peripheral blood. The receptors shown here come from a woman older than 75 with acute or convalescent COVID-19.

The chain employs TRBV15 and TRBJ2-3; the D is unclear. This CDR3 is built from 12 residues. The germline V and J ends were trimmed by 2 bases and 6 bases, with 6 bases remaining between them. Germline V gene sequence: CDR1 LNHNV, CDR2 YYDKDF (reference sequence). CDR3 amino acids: CATSRPQDTQYF. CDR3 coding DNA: TGTGCCACCAGCAGACCCCAGGATACGCAGTATTTT.

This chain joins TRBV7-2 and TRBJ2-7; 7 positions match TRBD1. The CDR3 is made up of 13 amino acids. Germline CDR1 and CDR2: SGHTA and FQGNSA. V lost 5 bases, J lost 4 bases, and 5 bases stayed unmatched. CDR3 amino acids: CASSLDRAYEQYF. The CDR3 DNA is TGTGCCAGCAGCCTCGACAGGGCTTACGAGCAGTACTTC.

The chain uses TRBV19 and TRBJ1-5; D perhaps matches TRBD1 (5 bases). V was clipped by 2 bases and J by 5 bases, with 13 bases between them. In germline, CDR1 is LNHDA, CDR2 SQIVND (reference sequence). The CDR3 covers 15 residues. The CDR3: CASSINLGGDQPQHF. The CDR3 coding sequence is TGTGCCAGTAGTATAAATCTGGGGGGGGATCAGCCCCAGCATTTT.

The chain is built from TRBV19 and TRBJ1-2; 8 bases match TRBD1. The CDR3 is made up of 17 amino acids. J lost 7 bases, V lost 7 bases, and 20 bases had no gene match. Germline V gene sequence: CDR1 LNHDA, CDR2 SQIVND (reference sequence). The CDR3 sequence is CASTGRDRLPKEAGYTF. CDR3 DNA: TGTGCCAGTACCGGAAGGGACAGGCTACCAAAAGAGGCTGGCTACACCTTC.

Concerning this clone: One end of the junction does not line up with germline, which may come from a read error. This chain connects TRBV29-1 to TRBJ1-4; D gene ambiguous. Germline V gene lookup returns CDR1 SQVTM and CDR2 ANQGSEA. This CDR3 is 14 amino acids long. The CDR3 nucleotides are TGCAGCGCCCGACTCCATGAAACCGGGAACACGCCCGTTTTT. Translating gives CSARLHETGNTPVF.

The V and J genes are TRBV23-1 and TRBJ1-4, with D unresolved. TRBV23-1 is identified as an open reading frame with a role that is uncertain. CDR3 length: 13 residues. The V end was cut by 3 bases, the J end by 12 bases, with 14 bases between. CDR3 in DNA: TGCGCCAGCAGTCACCCCTCCGCTCGGGAACTGTTTTTT. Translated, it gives CASSHPSARELFF.

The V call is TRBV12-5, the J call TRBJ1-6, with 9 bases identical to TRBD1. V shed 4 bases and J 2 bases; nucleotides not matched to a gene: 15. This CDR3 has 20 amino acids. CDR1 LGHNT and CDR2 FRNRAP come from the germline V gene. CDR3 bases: TGTGCTAGTGGTTCGTTACCCCCGGGACAGGGTGCCACCTATAATTCACCCCTCCACTTT. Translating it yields CASGSLPPGQGATYNSPLHF.

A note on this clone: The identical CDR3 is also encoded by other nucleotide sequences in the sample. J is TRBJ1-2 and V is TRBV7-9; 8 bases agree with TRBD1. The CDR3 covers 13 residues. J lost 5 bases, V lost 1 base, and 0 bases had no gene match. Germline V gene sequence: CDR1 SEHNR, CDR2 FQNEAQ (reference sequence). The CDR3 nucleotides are TGTGCCAGCAGCTTAGGACAGGGGTATGGCTACACCTTC. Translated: CASSLGQGYGYTF.

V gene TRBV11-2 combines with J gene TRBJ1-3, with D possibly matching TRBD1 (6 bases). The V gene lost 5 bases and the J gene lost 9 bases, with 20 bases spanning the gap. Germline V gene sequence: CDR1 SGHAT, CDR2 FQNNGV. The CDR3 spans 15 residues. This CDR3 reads CASSQQRTAQATIYF. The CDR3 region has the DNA TGTGCCAGCAGCCAACAACGGACAGCCCAGGCCACCATATATTTT.

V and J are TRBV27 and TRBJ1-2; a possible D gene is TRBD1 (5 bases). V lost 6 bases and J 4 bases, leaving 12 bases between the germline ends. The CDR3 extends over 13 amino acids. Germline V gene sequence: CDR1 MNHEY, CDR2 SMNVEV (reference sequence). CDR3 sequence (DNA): TGTGCCAGCAGCTTAGACAGAACCTATGGCTACACCTTC. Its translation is CASSLDRTYGYTF.

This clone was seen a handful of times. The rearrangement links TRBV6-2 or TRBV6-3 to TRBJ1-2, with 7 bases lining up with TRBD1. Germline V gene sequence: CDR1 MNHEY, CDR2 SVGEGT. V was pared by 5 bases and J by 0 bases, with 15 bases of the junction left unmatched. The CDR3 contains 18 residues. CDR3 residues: CASSLLKDRLHANYGYTF. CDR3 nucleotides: TGTGCCAGCAGTCTACTTAAGGACAGGCTCCATGCTAACTATGGCTACACCTTC.

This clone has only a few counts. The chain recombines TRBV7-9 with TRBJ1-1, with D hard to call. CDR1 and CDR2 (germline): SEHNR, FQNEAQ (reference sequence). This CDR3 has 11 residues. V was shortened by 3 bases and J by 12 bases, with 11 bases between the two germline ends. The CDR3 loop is CASSLGQQSFF. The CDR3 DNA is TGTGCCAGCAGCTTGGGCCAGCAATCTTTCTTT.

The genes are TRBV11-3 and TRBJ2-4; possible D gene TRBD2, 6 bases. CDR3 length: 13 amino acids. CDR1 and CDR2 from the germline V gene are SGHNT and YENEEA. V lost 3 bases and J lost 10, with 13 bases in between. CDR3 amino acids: CASSLEDGGIQYF. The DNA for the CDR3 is TGTGCCAGCAGCTTGGAGGACGGGGGTATTCAGTACTTC.

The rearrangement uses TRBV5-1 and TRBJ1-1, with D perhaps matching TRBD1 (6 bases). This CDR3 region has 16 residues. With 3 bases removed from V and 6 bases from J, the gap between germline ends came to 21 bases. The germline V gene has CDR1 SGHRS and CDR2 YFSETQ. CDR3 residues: CASSSGTKGVIAEAFF. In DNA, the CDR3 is TGCGCCAGCAGCTCCGGGACAAAGGGGGTAATCGCTGAAGCTTTCTTT.

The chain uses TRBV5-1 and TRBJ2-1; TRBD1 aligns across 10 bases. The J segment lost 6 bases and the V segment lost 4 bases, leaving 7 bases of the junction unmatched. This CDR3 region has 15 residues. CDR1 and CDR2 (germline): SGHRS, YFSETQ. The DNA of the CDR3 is TGCGCCAGCAGCCCCAGACAGGGGGCGTTCAATGAGCAGTTCTTC. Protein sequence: CASSPRQGAFNEQFF.

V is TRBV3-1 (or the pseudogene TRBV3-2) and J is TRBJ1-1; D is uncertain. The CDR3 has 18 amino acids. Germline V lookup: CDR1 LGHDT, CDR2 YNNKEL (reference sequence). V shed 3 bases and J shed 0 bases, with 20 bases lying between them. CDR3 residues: CASSHSRATQRLNTEAFF. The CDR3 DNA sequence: TGTGCCAGCAGCCATTCTCGAGCCACCCAACGCCTGAACACTGAAGCTTTCTTT.

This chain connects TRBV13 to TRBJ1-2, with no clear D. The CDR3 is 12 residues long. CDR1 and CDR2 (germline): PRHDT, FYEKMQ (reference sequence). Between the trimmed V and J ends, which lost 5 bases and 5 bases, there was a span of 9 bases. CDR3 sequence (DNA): TGTGCCAGCAGCCCCGGGGAGTATGGCTACACCTTC. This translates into CASSPGEYGYTF.

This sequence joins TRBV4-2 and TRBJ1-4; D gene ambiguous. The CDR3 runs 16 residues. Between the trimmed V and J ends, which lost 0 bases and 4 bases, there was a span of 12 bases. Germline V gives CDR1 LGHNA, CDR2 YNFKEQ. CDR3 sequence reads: CASSQEGQQFNEKLFF. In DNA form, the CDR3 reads TGTGCCAGCAGCCAAGAAGGTCAACAGTTTAATGAAAAACTGTTTTTT.

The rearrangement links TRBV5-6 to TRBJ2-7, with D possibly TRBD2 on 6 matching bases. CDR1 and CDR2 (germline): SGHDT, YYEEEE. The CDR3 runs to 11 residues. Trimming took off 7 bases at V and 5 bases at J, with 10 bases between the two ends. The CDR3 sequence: CASPAGHEQYV. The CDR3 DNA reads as TGTGCCAGCCCGGCGGGGCACGAGCAGTACGTC.

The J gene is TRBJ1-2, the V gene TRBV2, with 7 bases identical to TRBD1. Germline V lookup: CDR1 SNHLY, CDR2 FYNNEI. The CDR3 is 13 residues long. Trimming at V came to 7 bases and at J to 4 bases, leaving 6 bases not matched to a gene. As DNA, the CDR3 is TGTGCCAGCACCCAGGGACAGTCCTATGGCTACACCTTC. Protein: CASTQGQSYGYTF.

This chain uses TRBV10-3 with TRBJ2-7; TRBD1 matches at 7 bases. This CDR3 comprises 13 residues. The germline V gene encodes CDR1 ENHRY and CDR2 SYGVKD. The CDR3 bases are TGTGCCATCAGAGAGTTAGACAGGGACGAGCAGTACGTC. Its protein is CAIRELDRDEQYV.

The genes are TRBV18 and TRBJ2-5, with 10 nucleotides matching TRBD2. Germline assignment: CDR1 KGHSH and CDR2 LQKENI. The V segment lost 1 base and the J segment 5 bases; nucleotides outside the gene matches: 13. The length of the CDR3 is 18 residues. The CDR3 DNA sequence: TGTGCCAGCTCACCACGGCCCCCCTTAGCGGGGGGTAGGGAGACCCAGTACTTC. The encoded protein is CASSPRPPLAGGRETQYF.

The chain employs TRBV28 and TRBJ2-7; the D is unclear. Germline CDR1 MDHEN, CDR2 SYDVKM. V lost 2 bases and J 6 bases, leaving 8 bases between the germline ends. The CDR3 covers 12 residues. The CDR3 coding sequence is TGTGCCAGCAGTTTACGACATTCCGAGCAGTACGTC. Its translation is CASSLRHSEQYV.

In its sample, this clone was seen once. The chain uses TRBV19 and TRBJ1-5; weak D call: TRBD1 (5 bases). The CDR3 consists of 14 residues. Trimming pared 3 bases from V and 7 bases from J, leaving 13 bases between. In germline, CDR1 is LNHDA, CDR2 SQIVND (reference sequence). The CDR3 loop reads CASSINQGWQPQHF. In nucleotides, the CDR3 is TGTGCCAGTAGTATTAATCAGGGCTGGCAGCCCCAGCATTTT.

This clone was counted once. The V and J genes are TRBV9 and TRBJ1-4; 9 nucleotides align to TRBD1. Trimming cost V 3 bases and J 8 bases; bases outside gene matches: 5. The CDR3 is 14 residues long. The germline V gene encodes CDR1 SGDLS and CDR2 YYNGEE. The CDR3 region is CASSAGGTGEKLFF. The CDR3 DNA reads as TGTGCCAGCAGCGCCGGGGGGACAGGGGAAAAACTGTTTTTT. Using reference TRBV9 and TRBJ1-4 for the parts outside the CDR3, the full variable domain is DSGVTQTPKHLITATGQRVTLRCSPRSGDLSVYWYQQSLDQGLQFLIQYYNGEERAKGNILERFSAQQFPDLHSELNLSSLELGDSALYFCASSAGGTGEKLFFGSGTQLSVL.